Listed here are 2 T cell receptor beta chains from one sample, sequenced in a study of blood T cell repertoires in COVID-19. TCRdb's table, derived via immunoSEQ multiplex PCR, lists solely in-frame clones and lacks some. The sample lists 250,000 to 350,000 clones; about 88% were seen once. The sample consisted of peripheral blood. The receptors derive from a young woman with COVID-19, enrolled during active disease.

The rearrangement links TRBV5-6 to TRBJ2-7; 7 positions agree with TRBD1. This CDR3 spans 15 amino acids. Trimming cost V 0 bases and J 4 bases; bases outside gene matches: 7. The germline gives CDR1 SGHDT, CDR2 YYEEEE. This CDR3 is CASSLVVGGKYEQYF. CDR3 DNA sequence: TGTGCCAGCAGCTTGGTGGTAGGGGGCAAATACGAGCAGTACTTC.

The chain joins TRBV9 to TRBJ1-3; 7 positions agree with TRBD1. J was trimmed by 3 bases and V by 4 bases; bases with no gene match: 4. The CDR3 consists of 14 residues. Per the germline V gene, CDR1 is SGDLS and CDR2 is YYNGEE. CDR3: CASSKTGVGNTIYF. CDR3 nucleotides: TGTGCCAGCAGCAAAACAGGGGTTGGAAACACCATATATTTT.